The 28 T cell receptor beta chains listed next were all sequenced from one sample in a study of OX40 agonist ivuxolimab in advanced cancers. Some clones are missing from TCRdb's copy, which holds only in-frame ones; the method was immunoSEQ multiplex PCR. Here the sample spans about 75,000 clones, approximately 85% being singletons. Sequenced material: CD4+ or CD8+ T cells sorted from blood, taken in a trial of the OX40 agonist ivuxolimab. Receptors originate from an adult with an advanced solid tumor such as melanoma, head and neck, liver or kidney cancer.

The chain combines TRBV18 with TRBJ2-5; D is perhaps TRBD1 (5 bases). The CDR3 is 14 residues long. CDR1 and CDR2 (germline): KGHSH, LQKENI. Trimming took off 6 bases at V and 1 base at J, with 12 bases between the two ends. CDR3 sequence: CASSWQGGQETQYF. The CDR3 DNA is TGTGCCAGCTCGTGGCAGGGTGGCCAAGAGACCCAGTACTTC.

The J gene is TRBJ1-2, the V gene TRBV2; D might be TRBD1 (5 bases). V was clipped by 1 base and J by 4 bases, with 7 bases between them. This CDR3 spans 13 amino acids. Germline CDR1 reads SNHLY; CDR2 reads FYNNEI. CDR3 residues: CASSEGGGYGYTF. The CDR3 bases are TGTGCCAGCAGTGAAGGCGGGGGCTATGGCTACACCTTC.

This chain joins TRBV5-1 and TRBJ2-2, with no clear D. The CDR3 is made up of 15 amino acids. Germline CDR1 and CDR2: SGHRS and YFSETQ. Trimming cost V 1 base and J 7 bases, with 14 bases left between them. The CDR3 here is CASSLQVASGGELFF. Written as DNA, the CDR3 is TGCGCCAGCAGCTTGCAGGTTGCGTCGGGCGGGGAGCTGTTTTTT.

CDR3 nucleotide sequence: TGTGCCAGTAGTATGGCTAGCAGCAAAGAGACCCAGTACTTC. This sequence encodes CASSMASSKETQYF. The chain links TRBV19 to TRBJ2-5; possible D gene TRBD2, 5 bases. Germline values: CDR1 LNHDA, CDR2 SQIVND (reference sequence). V lost 3 bases and J lost 3, with 11 bases in between. The CDR3 has 14 amino acids.

This chain uses TRBV15 with TRBJ1-3; D is uncertain. This CDR3 contains 13 residues. The germline gives CDR1 LNHNV, CDR2 YYDKDF (reference sequence). The V end was cut by 3 bases, the J end by 2 bases, with 5 bases between. Written as DNA, the CDR3 is TGTGCCACCAGCAGGGATGCTGGAAACACCATATATTTT. This sequence encodes CATSRDAGNTIYF.

V gene TRBV5-4 combines with J gene TRBJ1-2; D is perhaps TRBD1 (6 bases). V lost 4 bases and J 5 bases, leaving 12 bases between the germline ends. This CDR3 spans 13 amino acids. Germline V gives CDR1 SGHNT, CDR2 YYREEE (reference sequence). The CDR3 sequence: CASSPPRGYGYTF. In DNA form, the CDR3 reads TGTGCCAGCAGCCCTCCCAGGGGATATGGCTACACCTTC.

This clone is a singleton in its sample. The chain carries TRBV28 and TRBJ1-1; TRBD1 matches at 8 bases. Germline CDR1 reads MDHEN; CDR2 reads SYDVKM. The CDR3 has 15 amino acids. J gave up 1 base and V 2 bases, and 3 bases lay outside the gene matches. In DNA, the CDR3 is TGTGCCAGCAGTTTACCCGGACAGGGGAACACTGAAGCTTTCTTT. Protein sequence: CASSLPGQGNTEAFF. The whole variable domain, remainder taken from reference TRBV28 and TRBJ1-1, is DVKVTQSSRYLVKRTGEKVFLECVQDMDHENMFWYRQDPGLGLRLIYFSYDVKMKEKGDIPEGYSVSREKKERFSLILESASTNQTSMYLCASSLPGQGNTEAFFGQGTRLTVV.

This sequence joins TRBV11-2 and TRBJ2-5; D ambiguous. The V gene's germline CDR1 is SGHAT and CDR2 FQNNGV. The V gene lost 6 bases and the J gene lost 0 bases, with 5 bases spanning the gap. This CDR3 spans 12 amino acids. CDR3 sequence: CASSWYQETQYF. In DNA, the CDR3 is TGTGCCAGCAGTTGGTACCAAGAGACCCAGTACTTC.

The chain carries TRBV10-3 and TRBJ2-5, with TRBD2 identical over 10 bases. This CDR3 is built from 14 residues. CDR1 and CDR2 from the germline V gene are ENHRY and SYGVKD. V was pared by 5 bases and J by 5 bases, with 5 bases of the junction left unmatched. The DNA for the CDR3 is TGTGCCATCAGTAGCGGGAGGGCCTCGGAGACCCAGTACTTC. Translating gives CAISSGRASETQYF.

V and J are TRBV28 and TRBJ1-1; 7 nucleotides match TRBD1. CDR1 and CDR2 from the germline V gene are MDHEN and SYDVKM. There are 14 residues in the CDR3. Germline trimming cut 5 bases from V and 4 bases from J; bases unmatched to any gene: 7. The CDR3 here is CASSSGRGRTEAFF. CDR3 nucleotides: TGTGCCAGCAGTAGTGGAAGGGGGCGCACTGAAGCTTTCTTT.

The rearrangement uses TRBV7-2 and TRBJ1-5; the D gene is possibly TRBD1 (6 bases). Trimming stripped 5 bases from V and 2 bases from J, with 10 bases between. CDR1 SGHTA and CDR2 FQGNSA come from the germline V gene. The CDR3 extends over 14 amino acids. The CDR3 region has the DNA TGTGCCAGCAGCGCGCGGACAGGCAATCAGCCCCAGCATTTT. Protein: CASSARTGNQPQHF.

V is TRBV6-6 and J is TRBJ2-3, with TRBD2 identical over 7 bases. Germline V lookup: CDR1 MNHNY, CDR2 SVGAGI (reference sequence). V was clipped by 7 bases and J by 3 bases; unmatched bases: 10. The CDR3 is made up of 15 amino acids. The chain's CDR3 is CASTMTSPGTDTQYF. DNA of the CDR3: TGTGCCAGCACCATGACTAGCCCGGGGACAGATACGCAGTATTTT.

This chain uses TRBV5-6 with TRBJ2-7; D gene ambiguous. The V end was cut by 4 bases, the J end by 4 bases, with 12 bases between. The CDR3 totals 13 residues. CDR1 and CDR2 from the germline V gene are SGHDT and YYEEEE. CDR3 protein: CASSHVSEYEQYF. Written as DNA, the CDR3 is TGTGCCAGCAGCCACGTCTCGGAGTACGAGCAGTACTTC.

This clone appeared a single time. This sequence joins TRBV19 and TRBJ1-4; D gene ambiguous. The CDR3 is made up of 14 amino acids. Deletions cut 6 bases from V and 0 bases from J, with 8 bases between. Germline V CDR1 and CDR2: LNHDA, SQIVND (reference sequence). The CDR3 protein is CASRRIATNEKLFF. Here the CDR3 DNA reads TGTGCCAGTAGACGAATTGCAACTAATGAAAAACTGTTTTTT.

V usage is TRBV19 and J usage is TRBJ2-1; TRBD2 matches 7 bases. The V and J ends lost 9 bases and 2 bases, in that order; junction bases with no gene match: 4. Germline V gives CDR1 LNHDA, CDR2 SQIVND (reference sequence). This CDR3 has 13 amino acids. The CDR3 region is CASASGPYNEQFF. CDR3 DNA: TGTGCCAGCGCTAGCGGCCCCTACAATGAGCAGTTCTTC.

As for this clone: Other DNA sequences in this specimen translate into the identical CDR3. J is TRBJ2-1 and V is TRBV28, with unresolved D. Trimming pared 3 bases from V and 4 bases from J, leaving 4 bases between. The germline V gene has CDR1 MDHEN and CDR2 SYDVKM. This CDR3 is built from 12 residues. In DNA form, the CDR3 reads TGTGCCAGCAGTTTGGAGTACAATGAGCAGTTCTTC. Translated: CASSLEYNEQFF.

This clone was detected a few times. The gene calls are TRBV2 and TRBJ2-1; 12 bases are a match to TRBD2. The germline CDR1 and CDR2 sequences are SNHLY and FYNNEI. The V segment lost 6 bases and the J segment 6 bases; nucleotides outside the gene matches: 9. This CDR3 comprises 16 residues. CDR3 DNA sequence: TGTGCCAGCAGAGTACCCTCGGGACTAGCGGGCAATGAGCAGTTCTTC. It is translated as CASRVPSGLAGNEQFF.

The V gene is TRBV10-3, the J gene TRBJ1-1, with a possible D match to TRBD1 (6 bases). V lost 6 bases and J lost 8, with 10 bases in between. Germline V gene data show CDR1 as ENHRY and CDR2 as SYGVKD. CDR3 length: 11 amino acids. The CDR3 region is CAISQGLEAFF. Written as DNA, the CDR3 is TGTGCCATCAGCCAGGGGCTAGAAGCTTTCTTT.

This rearrangement joins TRBV5-6 to TRBJ2-1, with 15 positions matching TRBD2. With 4 bases clipped from V and 4 bases from J, the junction kept 12 bases outside the gene matches. The V gene's germline CDR1 is SGHDT and CDR2 YYEEEE. CDR3 length equals 19 residues. The CDR3 region is CASSPGTSGRFATYNEQFF. The CDR3 region has the DNA TGTGCCAGCAGCCCCGGGACTAGCGGGAGGTTCGCCACTTACAATGAGCAGTTCTTC.

The chain employs TRBV6-5 and TRBJ1-1; D ambiguous. Per germline, CDR1 MNHEY and CDR2 SVGAGI. CDR3 length: 13 amino acids. Deletions cut 2 bases from V and 1 base from J, with 5 bases between. Here the CDR3 reads CASSYKKNTEAFF. The CDR3 DNA sequence: TGTGCCAGCAGTTACAAGAAGAACACTGAAGCTTTCTTT.

This rearrangement joins TRBV7-6 to TRBJ2-3, with D unresolved. Trimming pared 2 bases from V and 2 bases from J, leaving 17 bases between. Germline V gene data show CDR1 as SGHVS and CDR2 as FNYEAQ. This CDR3 region has 17 residues. The CDR3 nucleotides read TGTGCCAGCAGCTTAATGCTTCAGGCAATAAACACAGATACGCAGTATTTT. It translates to CASSLMLQAINTDTQYF.

The chain links TRBV25-1 to TRBJ2-7, with 10 bases that match TRBD1. CDR1 is MGHDK and CDR2 is SYGVNS in the germline V gene. V shed 7 bases and J 5 bases; nucleotides not matched to a gene: 5. This CDR3 has 13 residues. CDR3 bases: TGTGCCAGCACTGGACAGGGGGATAACGAGCAGTACTTC. Protein product: CASTGQGDNEQYF.

This clone was seen more than once but under ten times. V is TRBV7-2 and J is TRBJ1-2; D ambiguous. Germline loops: CDR1 SGHTA, CDR2 FQGNSA. V lost 1 base and J 5 bases, leaving 5 bases between the germline ends. This CDR3 contains 12 residues. The CDR3 sequence is CASSLDEYGYTF. CDR3 nucleotide sequence: TGTGCCAGCAGCTTAGATGAATATGGCTACACCTTC. The full variable domain, in which reference TRBV7-2 and TRBJ1-2 provide the parts outside the CDR3, is GAGVSQSPSNKVTEKGKDVELRCDPISGHTALYWYRQSLGQGLEFLIYFQGNSAPDKSGLPSDRFSAERTGGSVSTLTIQRTQQEDSAVYLCASSLDEYGYTFGSGTRLTVV.

The chain recombines TRBV5-1 with TRBJ2-3; perhaps TRBD1 as D (6 bases). The V end was cut by 4 bases, the J end by 5 bases, with 14 bases between. The CDR3 sequence is 14 residues long. In germline, CDR1 is SGHRS, CDR2 YFSETQ. The CDR3 loop reads CASSRRQDGDTQYF. CDR3 DNA sequence: TGCGCCAGCAGCCGGCGACAGGATGGAGATACGCAGTATTTT. Complete variable domain (other parts from reference TRBV5-1 and TRBJ2-3): KAGVTQTPRYLIKTRGQQVTLSCSPISGHRSVSWYQQTPGQGLQFLFEYFSETQRNKGNFPGRFSGRQFSNSRSEMNVSTLELGDSALYLCASSRRQDGDTQYFGPGTRLTVL.

This chain joins TRBV11-2 and TRBJ2-7; no clear D. V was clipped by 5 bases and J by 1 base, with 9 bases between them. Germline loops: CDR1 SGHAT, CDR2 FQNNGV. The CDR3 is made up of 13 amino acids. In DNA form, the CDR3 reads TGTGCCAGCAGCGAAGACCTTTCCTACGAGCAGTACTTC. Its translation: CASSEDLSYEQYF.

The chain employs TRBV28 and TRBJ1-2, with D unclear. This CDR3 contains 14 residues. Germline lookup yields CDR1 MDHEN and CDR2 SYDVKM. V lost 4 bases, J lost 3 bases, and 12 bases lay in between. The CDR3 nucleotides are TGTGCCAGCAGTTCCTCGTACACAGACTATGGCTACACCTTC. Translating gives CASSSSYTDYGYTF.

The chain links TRBV20-1 to TRBJ1-2; no firm D call. Germline loops: CDR1 DFQATT, CDR2 SNEGSKA (reference sequence). V lost 5 bases and J 5 bases, leaving 6 bases between the germline ends. The CDR3 runs to 10 residues. CDR3 sequence reads: CSARRYGYTF. The DNA of the CDR3 is TGCAGTGCTCGACGGTATGGCTACACCTTC.

This chain uses TRBV6-1 with TRBJ1-6; D may be TRBD1 (6 bases). This CDR3 spans 14 amino acids. With 7 bases removed from V and 7 bases from J, the gap between germline ends came to 14 bases. Germline V CDR1 and CDR2: MNHNS, SASEGT. CDR3 sequence reads: CASNGQIGNSPLHF. CDR3 DNA: TGTGCCAGCAACGGACAGATCGGGAATTCACCCCTCCACTTT.